These 20 T cell receptor beta chains were sequenced from one sample in a study of spatial heterogeneity in lung cancer. TCRdb reprocessed the 5' RACE reads with MiXCR, giving one entry per CDR3 protein. The sample has almost 75,000 distinct CDR3 sequences, 10% to 15% seen once. Time point noted: sample taken at primary tumor resection. Sequencing of whole RNA from tumor, nontumor lung or frozen PBMC involved no sorting. Sequencing used PBMCs, obtained at surgery. The receptors were sampled from a male donor with early-stage non-small cell lung cancer.

The genes are TRBV7-9 and TRBJ2-1; weak D call: TRBD2 (6 bases). Germline V CDR1 and CDR2: SEHNR, FQNEAQ (reference sequence). The V end was cut by 7 bases, the J end by 2 bases, with 15 bases between. This CDR3 contains 15 residues. The CDR3 spells CASIMEGKTYNEQFF. The CDR3 coding sequence is TGTGCCAGCATCATGGAGGGGAAGACCTACAATGAGCAGTTCTTC.

The sample holds many counts of this clonotype. This chain joins TRBV4-3 and TRBJ2-1; 8 bases fit TRBD2. The CDR3 spans 16 residues. V shed 7 bases, J shed 8 bases, and the junction held 16 bases outside the gene matches. Germline V lookup: CDR1 LGHNA, CDR2 YSLEER. The CDR3 reads CASTPQVPGAGDEQFF. CDR3 coding DNA: TGCGCCAGCACCCCCCAAGTACCGGGAGCGGGGGATGAGCAGTTCTTC.

Ten or more counts support this clonotype. This sequence joins TRBV28 and TRBJ1-2; D is ambiguous. The V gene's germline CDR1 is MDHEN and CDR2 SYDVKM. The CDR3 has 14 residues. Trimming removed 6 bases from V and 4 bases from J, with 15 bases in between. CDR3 sequence: CASSKGGGSYGYTF. CDR3 coding DNA: TGTGCCAGCAGCAAAGGTGGAGGGTCCTATGGCTACACCTTC.

V usage is TRBV2 and J usage is TRBJ2-7, with 10 bases lining up with TRBD2. The V gene end was trimmed by 2 bases and the J gene end by 2 bases; junction bases not matched to a gene: 3. CDR3 length: 15 residues. Germline V gene sequence: CDR1 SNHLY, CDR2 FYNNEI. CDR3 residues: CASSEWSGGAYEQYF. The CDR3 coding sequence is TGTGCCAGCAGTGAATGGAGCGGGGGGGCCTACGAGCAGTACTTC.

The chain couples TRBV3-1 to TRBJ2-1; the match to TRBD2 covers 9 bases. The CDR3 is made up of 12 amino acids. The ends lost 5 bases at V and 9 bases at J; junction bases unmatched: 2. CDR1 and CDR2 from the germline V gene are LGHDT and YNNKEL (reference sequence). The CDR3 region has the DNA TGTGCCAGCAGCATAGCGGGAGTTGAGCAGTTCTTC. It yields the protein CASSIAGVEQFF.

There are a few counts of this clonotype. The gene calls are TRBV5-1 and TRBJ2-1, with D unclear. V shed 0 bases and J shed 5 bases, with 12 bases lying between them. The CDR3 loop spans 15 amino acids. Germline CDR1 SGHRS, CDR2 YFSETQ. CDR3 DNA: TGCGCCAGCAGCTTGGTTGGCCACAAGGACAATGAGCAGTTCTTC. The encoded protein is CASSLVGHKDNEQFF.

This chain joins TRBV29-1 and TRBJ1-3; 8 nucleotides match TRBD1. Losses at the gene ends were 7 bases for V and 7 bases for J; bases not matched to a gene: 6. This CDR3 has 12 residues. Germline CDR1 is SQVTM and CDR2 is ANQGSEA. The CDR3 loop reads CSARTGSNTIYF. In DNA, the CDR3 is TGCAGCGCTCGGACAGGGAGCAACACCATATATTTT.

This clonotype was found a few times. The V gene is TRBV30, the J gene TRBJ1-2, with a tentative D call TRBD1 (5 bases). V was cut by 5 bases and J by 0 bases, with 13 bases left in between. Germline V gene lookup returns CDR1 GTSNPN and CDR2 SVGIG (reference sequence). The CDR3 runs to 14 residues. This CDR3 reads CAWSFGGANYGYTF. The CDR3 DNA reads TGTGCCTGGTCCTTCGGGGGAGCTAACTATGGCTACACCTTC.

In its sample, this clonotype was seen a few times. The rearrangement joins TRBV29-1 to TRBJ2-3; D may be TRBD2 (5 bases). CDR1 and CDR2 (germline): SQVTM, ANQGSEA. V lost 6 bases and J lost 2, with 9 bases in between. This CDR3 is 12 amino acids long. In DNA, the CDR3 is TGCAGCGTCGGACTGACCACAGATACGCAGTATTTT. As protein: CSVGLTTDTQYF.

This clonotype was recorded a few times. The chain uses TRBV9 and TRBJ2-1; 8 bases agree with TRBD2. Germline V gene lookup returns CDR1 SGDLS and CDR2 YYNGEE. V dropped 1 base and J dropped 7; count of bases not matched to a gene: 7. The CDR3 loop spans 15 amino acids. In nucleotides, the CDR3 is TGTGCCAGCAGCGTACAAGCGGGAGCGAGGAATGAGCAGTTCTTC. This translates into CASSVQAGARNEQFF.

The chain has TRBV6-6 and TRBJ1-2, with D possibly TRBD1 on 5 matching bases. The CDR3 totals 15 residues. V lost 5 bases, J lost 7 bases, and 20 bases lay in between. Germline V CDR1 and CDR2: MNHNY, SVGAGI (reference sequence). The CDR3 protein is CASSERRGGLSGYTF. Written as DNA, the CDR3 is TGTGCCAGCAGTGAACGGAGGGGAGGGCTCTCTGGCTACACCTTC.

The chain couples TRBV5-1 to TRBJ1-1; 7 nucleotides agree with TRBD1. Germline loops: CDR1 SGHRS, CDR2 YFSETQ. The CDR3 loop spans 13 amino acids. The V segment lost 6 bases and the J segment 7 bases; nucleotides outside the gene matches: 9. The CDR3 region has the DNA TGCGCCAGCAACGAAGGGGGCGCGGGTGAAGCTTTCTTT. It encodes CASNEGGAGEAFF. Complete variable domain (other parts from reference TRBV5-1 and TRBJ1-1): KAGVTQTPRYLIKTRGQQVTLSCSPISGHRSVSWYQQTPGQGLQFLFEYFSETQRNKGNFPGRFSGRQFSNSRSEMNVSTLELGDSALYLCASNEGGAGEAFFGQGTRLTVV.

This clonotype showed up just a few times. The rearrangement uses TRBV5-5 and TRBJ1-2; tentative D call: TRBD1 (5 bases). Germline CDR1 and CDR2: SGHKS and YYEKEE (reference sequence). The V gene lost 4 bases and the J gene lost 6 bases, with 16 bases spanning the gap. The CDR3 runs 14 residues. CDR3 in DNA: TGTGCCAGCAGCCCCGACAGACCCGCCGATGGCTACACCTTC. It is translated as CASSPDRPADGYTF.

This clonotype was seen more than once but under ten times. This chain links TRBV24-1 with TRBJ1-2, with TRBD1 matching over 10 bases. The CDR3 extends over 16 amino acids. The V gene end was trimmed by 9 bases and the J gene end by 3 bases; junction bases not matched to a gene: 12. The germline gives CDR1 KGHDR, CDR2 SFDVKD. The CDR3 sequence is CATGLLRDRGYYGYTF. The CDR3 DNA sequence: TGTGCCACCGGCCTCTTACGGGACAGGGGATACTATGGCTACACCTTC.

Only a few counts were recorded for this clonotype. The chain combines TRBV5-6 with TRBJ2-1; TRBD1 might be the D (6 bases). Germline V gene data show CDR1 as SGHDT and CDR2 as YYEEEE. The CDR3 totals 15 residues. V lost 0 bases to trimming and J lost 4 bases, with 11 bases between them. The CDR3 here is CASSLGAGAYNEQFF. DNA for the CDR3: TGTGCCAGCAGCTTGGGGGCAGGGGCATACAATGAGCAGTTCTTC.

This clonotype came up a few times. The chain couples TRBV2 to TRBJ1-6, with 7 bases lining up with TRBD1. The CDR3 has 14 residues. The germline gives CDR1 SNHLY, CDR2 FYNNEI. The V and J ends lost 6 bases and 7 bases, in that order; junction bases with no gene match: 6. The CDR3 here is CASSLTGKNSPLHF. CDR3 nucleotide sequence: TGTGCCAGCAGCCTGACAGGGAAAAATTCACCCCTCCACTTT.

In its sample, this clonotype was seen many times. This chain uses TRBV20-1 with TRBJ1-5; D is unclear. CDR1 is DFQATT and CDR2 is SNEGSKA in the germline V gene (reference sequence). V lost 1 base, J lost 6 bases, and 16 bases lay in between. The CDR3 sequence is 15 residues long. CDR3 in amino acids: CSARVEEGKGQPQHF. The CDR3 nucleotides are TGCAGTGCTAGAGTCGAGGAGGGAAAGGGTCAGCCCCAGCATTTT.

The chain combines TRBV20-1 with TRBJ2-3; no firm D call. The CDR3 covers 14 residues. Germline CDR1 reads DFQATT; CDR2 reads SNEGSKA (reference sequence). With 6 bases removed from V and 0 bases from J, the gap between germline ends came to 13 bases. CDR3 sequence: CSAPRASSTDTQYF. In nucleotides, the CDR3 is TGCAGTGCCCCCCGGGCGAGTAGCACAGATACGCAGTATTTT.

The chain uses TRBV25-1 and TRBJ2-7; weak D call: TRBD1 (5 bases). Germline CDR1 MGHDK, CDR2 SYGVNS. Trimming shortened V by 4 bases and J by 5 bases, and 12 bases separated the two germline ends. The CDR3 has 13 amino acids. The CDR3 loop reads CASSAGRVHEQYF. In DNA, the CDR3 is TGTGCCAGCAGTGCCGGCAGGGTCCACGAGCAGTACTTC.

J is TRBJ2-1 and V is TRBV7-8; TRBD1 matches 9 bases. CDR1 SGHVS and CDR2 FQNEAQ come from the germline V gene. The CDR3 is 17 amino acids. Germline trimming cut 5 bases from V and 7 bases from J; bases unmatched to any gene: 15. The DNA for the CDR3 is TGTGCCAGCAGCACCGGGACAGGGCAGGGGCTTGGAAATGAGCAGTTCTTC. Amino acid sequence: CASSTGTGQGLGNEQFF.